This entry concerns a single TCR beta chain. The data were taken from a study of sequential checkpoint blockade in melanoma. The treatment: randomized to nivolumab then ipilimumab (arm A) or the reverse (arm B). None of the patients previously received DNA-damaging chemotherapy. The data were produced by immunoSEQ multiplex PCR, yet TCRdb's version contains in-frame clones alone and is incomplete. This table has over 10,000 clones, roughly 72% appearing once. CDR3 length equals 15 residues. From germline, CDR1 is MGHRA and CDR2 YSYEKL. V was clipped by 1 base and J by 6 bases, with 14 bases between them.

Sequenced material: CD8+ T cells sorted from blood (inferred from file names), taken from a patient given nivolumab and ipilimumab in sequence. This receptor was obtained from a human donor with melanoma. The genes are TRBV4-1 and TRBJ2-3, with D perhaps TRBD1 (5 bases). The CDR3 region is CASSQGQGYEDTQYF. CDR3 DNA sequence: TGCGCCAGCAGCCAAGGGCAGGGATACGAGGATACGCAGTATTTT.